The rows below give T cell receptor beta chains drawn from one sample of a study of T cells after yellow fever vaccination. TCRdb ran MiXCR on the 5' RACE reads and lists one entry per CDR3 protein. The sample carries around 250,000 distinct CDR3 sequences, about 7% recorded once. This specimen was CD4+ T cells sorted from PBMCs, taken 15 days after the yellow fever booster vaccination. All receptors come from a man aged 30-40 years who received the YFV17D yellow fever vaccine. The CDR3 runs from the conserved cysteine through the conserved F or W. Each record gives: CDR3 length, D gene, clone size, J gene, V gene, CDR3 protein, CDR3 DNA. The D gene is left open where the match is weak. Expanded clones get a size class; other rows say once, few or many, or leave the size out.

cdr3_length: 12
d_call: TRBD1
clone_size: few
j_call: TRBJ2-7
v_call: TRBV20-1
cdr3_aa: CSVTGSSYEQYF
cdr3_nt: TGCAGTGTGACAGGGAGCAGCTACGAGCAGTACTTC

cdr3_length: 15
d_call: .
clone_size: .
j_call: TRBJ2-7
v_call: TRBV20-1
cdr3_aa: CSARDLKKSSYEQYF
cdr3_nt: TGCAGTGCTAGAGATTTAAAGAAGAGCTCCTACGAGCAGTACTTC

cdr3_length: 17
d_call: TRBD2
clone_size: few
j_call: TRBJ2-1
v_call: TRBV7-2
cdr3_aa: CASSYRGGRASYNEQFF
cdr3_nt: TGTGCCAGCAGCTACCGGGGCGGGAGGGCCTCCTACAATGAGCAGTTCTTC

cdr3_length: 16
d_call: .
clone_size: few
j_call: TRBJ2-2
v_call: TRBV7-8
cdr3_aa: CASSLARYTEGRKLFF
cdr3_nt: TGTGCCAGCAGCTTAGCGCGTTACACCGAAGGGCGGAAGCTGTTTTTT

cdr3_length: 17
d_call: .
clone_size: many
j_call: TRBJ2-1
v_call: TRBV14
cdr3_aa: CASSQVPGRGKLNEQFF
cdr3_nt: TGTGCCAGCAGCCAAGTTCCGGGACGGGGGAAGCTGAATGAGCAGTTCTTC

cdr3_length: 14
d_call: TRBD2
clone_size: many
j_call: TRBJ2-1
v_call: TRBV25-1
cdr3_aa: CASSVREGDNEQFF
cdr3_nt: TGTGCCAGCAGTGTACGGGAGGGGGACAATGAGCAGTTCTTC

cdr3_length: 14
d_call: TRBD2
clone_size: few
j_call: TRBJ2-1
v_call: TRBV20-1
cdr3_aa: CSALGTSGSNEQFF
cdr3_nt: TGCAGTGCACTCGGGACTAGCGGGAGTAATGAGCAGTTCTTC

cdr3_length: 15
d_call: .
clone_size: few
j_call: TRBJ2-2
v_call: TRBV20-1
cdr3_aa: CSARPPGAGTGELFF
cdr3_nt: TGCAGTGCTAGGCCCCCAGGGGCGGGAACCGGGGAGCTGTTTTTT

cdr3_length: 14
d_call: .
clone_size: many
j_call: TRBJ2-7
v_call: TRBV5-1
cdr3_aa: CASSLGQTFYEQYF
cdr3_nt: TGCGCCAGCAGCTTGGGACAGACCTTCTACGAGCAGTACTTC

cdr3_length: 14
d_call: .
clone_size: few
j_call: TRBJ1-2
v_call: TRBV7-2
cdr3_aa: CASSLGSTTYGYTF
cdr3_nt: TGTGCCAGCAGCTTGGGGTCTACTACCTATGGCTACACCTTC

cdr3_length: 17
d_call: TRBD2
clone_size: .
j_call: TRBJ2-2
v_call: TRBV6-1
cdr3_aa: CARKRTSGSKATGELFF
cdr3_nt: TGTGCCAGGAAAAGGACTAGCGGGAGTAAGGCCACCGGGGAGCTGTTTTTT

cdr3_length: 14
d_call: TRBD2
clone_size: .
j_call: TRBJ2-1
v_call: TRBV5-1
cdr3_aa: CAGASGTSGSEQFF
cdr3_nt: TGCGCCGGGGCTTCCGGAACTAGCGGGAGCGAGCAGTTCTTC

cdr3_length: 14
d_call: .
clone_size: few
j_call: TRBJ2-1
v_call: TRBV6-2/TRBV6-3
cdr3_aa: CASSYLTPGQSRFF
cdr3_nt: TGTGCCAGCAGTTACCTGACCCCGGGGCAATCCCGGTTCTTC

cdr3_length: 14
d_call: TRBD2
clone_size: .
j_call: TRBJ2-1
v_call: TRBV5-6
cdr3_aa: CASRRWGRENEQFF
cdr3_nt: TGTGCCAGCCGCCGATGGGGGAGGGAAAATGAGCAGTTCTTC

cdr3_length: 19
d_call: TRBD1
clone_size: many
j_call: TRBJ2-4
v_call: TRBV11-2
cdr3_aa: CASSLDAGTGSPAKNIQYF
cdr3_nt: TGTGCCAGCAGCTTAGATGCCGGGACAGGGAGCCCAGCCAAAAACATTCAGTACTTC

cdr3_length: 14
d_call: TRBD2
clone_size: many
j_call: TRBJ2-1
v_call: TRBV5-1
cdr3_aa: CASSLGAGVNEQFF
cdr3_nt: TGCGCCAGCAGCTTGGGGGCGGGGGTCAATGAGCAGTTCTTC

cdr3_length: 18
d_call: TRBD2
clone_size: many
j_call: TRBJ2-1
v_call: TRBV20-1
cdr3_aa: CSARGLTSGNAGGNEQFF
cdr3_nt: TGCAGTGCTAGAGGCCTGACTAGCGGGAATGCGGGCGGCAATGAGCAGTTCTTC

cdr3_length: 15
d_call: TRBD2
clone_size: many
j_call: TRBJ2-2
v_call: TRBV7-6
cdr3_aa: CASSIGTNRAGELFF
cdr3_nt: TGTGCCAGCAGCATAGGGACTAACCGGGCCGGGGAGCTGTTTTTT

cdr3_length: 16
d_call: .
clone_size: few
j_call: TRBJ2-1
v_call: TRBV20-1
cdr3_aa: CSARGLAPSSYNEQFF
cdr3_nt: TGCAGTGCTAGAGGGCTAGCGCCTAGCTCCTACAATGAGCAGTTCTTC

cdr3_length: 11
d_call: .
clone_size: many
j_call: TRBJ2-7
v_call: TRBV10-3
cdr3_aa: CAIRGRDEQYF
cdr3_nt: TGTGCCATCCGGGGTAGGGACGAGCAGTACTTC

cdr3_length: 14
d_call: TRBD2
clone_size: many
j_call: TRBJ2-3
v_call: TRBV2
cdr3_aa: CASSGSGTVDTQYF
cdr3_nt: TGTGCCAGCAGTGGAAGCGGGACTGTTGATACGCAGTATTTT